The source of this T cell receptor (beta chain) is a study of blood T cell repertoires in COVID-19. On the study more broadly: COVID-19 samples collected from the United States, Italy and Spain covered acute and convalescent phases. T cells, B-cell-depleted T cells, or PBMCs supplied cDNA or gDNA.

Seattle researchers signed up patients amid active infection and tracked them longitudinally. CDR1 and CDR2 from the germline V gene are SEHNR and FQNEAQ (reference sequence). The ends lost 4 bases at V and 10 bases at J; junction bases unmatched: 13. This CDR3 has 15 amino acids. How the authors handled the data: Reference gene primers were amplified, and this amplification served to estimate nucleated cell counts. Some clones are missing from TCRdb's copy, which holds only in-frame ones; the method was immunoSEQ multiplex PCR. V and J calls plus clone size are reproduced from that table; the DNA served to infer D and trimming. The table has 250,000 to 300,000 clones, approximately 89% seen once.

The sample taken for sequencing was peripheral blood. The chain couples TRBV7-9 to TRBJ2-1, with 7 bases that match TRBD2. The clonotype was recovered from a woman aged 25 to 45 with COVID-19, enrolled during active disease. The CDR3, as DNA: TGTGCCAGCAGCTCACGACTAGCAGCCTCTTGGGAGCAGTTCTTC. It codes for CASSSRLAASWEQFF.